Sequencing of this TCR beta chain was carried out in a study of OX40 agonist ivuxolimab in advanced cancers. Study-level background: Patients' therapy was ivuxolimab, an antibody that acts as an agonist of OX40 (CD134). Patient treatment consisted of intravenous ivuxolimab administration every 2 weeks at 0.01 to 10 mg/kg. At about 81% male, the cohort had a mean age of approximately 64 years, ranging from about 23 to 79.

Overall study results and limits: No antigen was identified for the clonally expanded peripheral T cells.

This clone is classed as large. Antigen unknown. Only in-frame clones appear in the TCRdb table, and some are missing; sequencing was by immunoSEQ multiplex PCR. The sample yields about 11,000 clones, approximately 80% seen once. This CDR3 is 14 amino acids long. Between the trimmed V and J ends, which lost 2 bases and 3 bases, there was a span of 10 bases. From germline, CDR1 is MNHNS and CDR2 SASEGT. The clonotype was recovered from an adult with an advanced solid tumor such as melanoma, head and neck, liver or kidney cancer. The chain has TRBV6-1 and TRBJ1-1, with D unresolved. Sequenced material: CD4+ or CD8+ T cells sorted from blood, taken in a trial of the OX40 agonist ivuxolimab. DNA of the CDR3: TGTGCCAGCAGTGAACGGGAGGAGTACACTGAAGCTTTCTTT. Protein product: CASSEREEYTEAFF.